This T cell receptor beta chain was retrieved from a study of OX40 agonist ivuxolimab in advanced cancers. Turning to the overall study: Ivuxolimab was a fully human IgG2 agonistic monoclonal antibody targeting the costimulatory receptor OX40 (CD134). Intravenous ivuxolimab was administered to patients every 2 weeks at six dose levels: 0.01, 0.1, 0.3, 1.5, 3 and 10 mg/kg. Of the approximately 54 dose-escalation patients, hepatocellular carcinoma was present in 19, melanoma in around 15, renal cell carcinoma in 9 and head and neck cancer in 9. In the dose-escalation cohort, nearly 85% of patients were male, and the mean age was around 65 years with a range of about 20 to 79. Patients were allowed to have had prior anti-PD-1, anti-PD-L1 or anti-CTLA-4 therapy, and approximately 40% of the dose-escalation patients had been treated with checkpoint inhibitors. Partial responses occurred in three dose-escalation patients: two with cutaneous melanoma and one with hepatocellular carcinoma. The point of sequencing TCRbeta in the periphery was to test whether ivuxolimab changed TCR sequence diversity and drove clonal T-cell expansion. The paper covers the monotherapy dose-escalation part of the phase I ivuxolimab trial, which included N ≈ 50 patients. What the study reported, not specific to this receptor: Partial responders in the 0.1-3.0 mg/kg groups had among the lowest normalized peripheral clonal expansion, especially among CD8+ T cells. On average, CD8+ T cells showed more expanded clones than CD4+ T cells after ivuxolimab. Low levels of normalized T-cell clonal expansion were also seen in some patients who did not respond. At doses of 0.1 to 3.0 mg/kg, clonal expansion of both CD4+ and CD8+ blood T cells was observed from baseline to week 6. Which antigens the clonally expanded peripheral T cells were specific for was not determined.

About this clone: Its binding antigen is unknown. Nothing much larger sits one base from this clone, and base qualities are not available.

Genomic DNA was isolated from the sorted cells so that the TCRbeta CDR3 region could be sequenced. The immunoSEQ Assay was used for sequencing of TCRbeta CDR3 regions. Imported from immuneACCESS, the table was reduced by TCRdb to in-frame sequences with V and J called. These copies leave out some clones; in studies compared against another copy, an unresolved V gene accounts for under half, and the cause of the remainder is not known. For this sample the table gives more than 80,000 clones, of which around 85% were detected only once. The ten largest clones capture about 1.3% of the sample. Patients with autoimmune disease history or receiving systemic immunosuppression were excluded from the trial. Peripheral blood for TCR sequencing was collected from all dose cohorts at baseline, on cycle 4 day 1, and on cycle 7 day 1. The samples were taken from a phase I, first-in-human, multicenter, open-label dose-escalation trial of ivuxolimab. Adults with locally advanced or metastatic melanoma, renal cell carcinoma, hepatocellular carcinoma or head and neck squamous cell carcinoma were enrolled in the trial. Before TCR sequencing, CD4+ T cells and CD8+ T cells were sorted from peripheral blood as separate populations.

The germline V gene sets CDR1 to ENHRY and CDR2 to SYGVKD. The V and J ends are trimmed by 5 bases and 7 bases, leaving 9 bases between them. Inclusive of the bounding cysteine and phenylalanine, the CDR3 is 11 residues long. Only CDR3 DNA is held: 33 bases, read in frame from base 1. The V and J genes are TRBV10-3 and TRBJ2-7; no D gene is confidently identified. This sequence was found in an adult with an advanced solid tumor such as melanoma, head and neck, liver or kidney cancer. Sequenced here: CD4+ or CD8+ T cells sorted from blood, sampled in a trial of the OX40 agonist ivuxolimab. The nucleotide sequence is TGTGCCATCAGTAGCAACCGGGAGCAGTACTTC. Its protein product is CAISSNREQYF.